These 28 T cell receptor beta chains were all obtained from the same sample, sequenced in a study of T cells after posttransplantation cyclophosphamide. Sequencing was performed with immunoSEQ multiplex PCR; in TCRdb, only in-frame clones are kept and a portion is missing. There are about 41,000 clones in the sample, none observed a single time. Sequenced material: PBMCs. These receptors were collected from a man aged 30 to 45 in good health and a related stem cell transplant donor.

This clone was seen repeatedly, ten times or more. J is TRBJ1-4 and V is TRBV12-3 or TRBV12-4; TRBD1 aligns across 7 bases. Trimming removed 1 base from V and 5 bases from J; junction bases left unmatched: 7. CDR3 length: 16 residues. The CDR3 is CASSLGAGTANEKLFF. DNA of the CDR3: TGTGCCAGCAGTTTAGGGGCTGGGACAGCCAATGAAAAACTGTTTTTT.

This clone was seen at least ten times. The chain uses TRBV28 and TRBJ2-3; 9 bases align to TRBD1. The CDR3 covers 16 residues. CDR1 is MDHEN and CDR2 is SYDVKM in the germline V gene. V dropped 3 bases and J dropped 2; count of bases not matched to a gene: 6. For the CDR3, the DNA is TGTGCCAGCAGTTTCTCAGGGACAGGGTTCACAGATACGCAGTATTTT. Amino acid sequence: CASSFSGTGFTDTQYF. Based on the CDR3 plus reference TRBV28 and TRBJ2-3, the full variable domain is DVKVTQSSRYLVKRTGEKVFLECVQDMDHENMFWYRQDPGLGLRLIYFSYDVKMKEKGDIPEGYSVSREKKERFSLILESASTNQTSMYLCASSFSGTGFTDTQYFGPGTRLTVL.

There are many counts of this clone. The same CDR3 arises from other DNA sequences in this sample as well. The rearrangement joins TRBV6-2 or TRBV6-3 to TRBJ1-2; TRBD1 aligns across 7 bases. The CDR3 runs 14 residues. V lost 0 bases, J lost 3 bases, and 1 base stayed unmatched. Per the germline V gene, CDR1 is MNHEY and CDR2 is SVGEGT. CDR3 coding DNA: TGTGCCAGCAGTTACTCGGGACAGTACTATGGCTACACCTTC. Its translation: CASSYSGQYYGYTF.

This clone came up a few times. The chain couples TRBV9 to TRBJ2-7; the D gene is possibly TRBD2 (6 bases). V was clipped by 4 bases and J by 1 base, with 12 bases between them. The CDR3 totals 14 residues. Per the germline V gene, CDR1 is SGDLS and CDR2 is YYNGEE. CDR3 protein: CASSPSGTSYEQYF. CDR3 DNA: TGTGCCAGCAGCCCATCCGGGACTTCCTACGAGCAGTACTTC.

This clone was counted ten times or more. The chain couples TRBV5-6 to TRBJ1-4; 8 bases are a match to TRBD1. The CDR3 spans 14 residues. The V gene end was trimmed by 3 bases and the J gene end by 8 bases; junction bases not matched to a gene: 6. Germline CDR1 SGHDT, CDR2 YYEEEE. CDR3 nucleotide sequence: TGTGCCAGCAGCTCGGACAGGGTGGTGGAAAAACTGTTTTTT. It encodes CASSSDRVVEKLFF.

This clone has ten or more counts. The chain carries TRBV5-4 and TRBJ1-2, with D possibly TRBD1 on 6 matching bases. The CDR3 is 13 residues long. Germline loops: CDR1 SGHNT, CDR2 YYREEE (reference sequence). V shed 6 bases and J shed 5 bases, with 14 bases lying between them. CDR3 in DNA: TGTGCCAGCACTTGGGACAATTTGTATGGCTACACCTTC. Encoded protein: CASTWDNLYGYTF. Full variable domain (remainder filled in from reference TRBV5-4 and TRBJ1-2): ETGVTQSPTHLIKTRGQQVTLRCSSQSGHNTVSWYQQALGQGPQFIFQYYREEENGRGNFPPRFSGLQFPNYSSELNVNALELDDSALYLCASTWDNLYGYTFGSGTRLTVV.

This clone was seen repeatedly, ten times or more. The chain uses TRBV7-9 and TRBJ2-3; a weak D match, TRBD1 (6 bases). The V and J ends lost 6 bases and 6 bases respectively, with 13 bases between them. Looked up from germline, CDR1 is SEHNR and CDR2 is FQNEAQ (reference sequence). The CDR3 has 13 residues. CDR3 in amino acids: CASRQGATDTQYF. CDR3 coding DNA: TGTGCCAGCAGACAGGGCGCCACCGATACGCAGTATTTT.

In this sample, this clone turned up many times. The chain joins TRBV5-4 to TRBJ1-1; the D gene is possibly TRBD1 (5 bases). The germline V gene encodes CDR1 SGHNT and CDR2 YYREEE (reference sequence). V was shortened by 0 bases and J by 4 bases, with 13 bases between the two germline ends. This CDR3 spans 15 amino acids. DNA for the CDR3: TGTGCCAGCAGCTTGGGTCAGGGTGGGGTCACTGAAGCTTTCTTT. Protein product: CASSLGQGGVTEAFF.

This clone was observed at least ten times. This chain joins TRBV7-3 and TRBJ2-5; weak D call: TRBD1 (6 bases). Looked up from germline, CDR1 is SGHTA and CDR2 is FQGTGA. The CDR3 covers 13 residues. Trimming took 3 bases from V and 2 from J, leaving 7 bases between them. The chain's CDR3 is CASSLGQQETQYF. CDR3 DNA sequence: TGTGCCAGCAGCTTGGGACAACAAGAGACCCAGTACTTC.

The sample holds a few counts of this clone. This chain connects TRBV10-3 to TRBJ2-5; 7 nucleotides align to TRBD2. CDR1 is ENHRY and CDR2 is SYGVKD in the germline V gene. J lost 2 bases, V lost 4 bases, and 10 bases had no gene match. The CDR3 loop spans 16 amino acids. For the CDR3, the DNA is TGTGCCATCAGTGCTCGTGGAGCGGGGATGCAAGAGACCCAGTACTTC. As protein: CAISARGAGMQETQYF.

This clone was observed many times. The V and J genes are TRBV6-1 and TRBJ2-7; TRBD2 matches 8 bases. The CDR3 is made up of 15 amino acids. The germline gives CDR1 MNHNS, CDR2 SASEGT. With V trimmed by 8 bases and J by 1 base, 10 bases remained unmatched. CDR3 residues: CASRGGLTHSYEQYF. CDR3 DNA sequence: TGTGCCAGCCGGGGGGGATTGACACATTCCTACGAGCAGTACTTC.

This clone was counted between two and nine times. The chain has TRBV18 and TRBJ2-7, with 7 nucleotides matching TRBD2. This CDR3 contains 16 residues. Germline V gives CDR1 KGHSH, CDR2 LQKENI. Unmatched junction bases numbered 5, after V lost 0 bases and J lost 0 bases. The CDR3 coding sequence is TGTGCCAGCTCACCACCGGGGGGGACCAACTCCTACGAGCAGTACTTC. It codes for CASSPPGGTNSYEQYF.

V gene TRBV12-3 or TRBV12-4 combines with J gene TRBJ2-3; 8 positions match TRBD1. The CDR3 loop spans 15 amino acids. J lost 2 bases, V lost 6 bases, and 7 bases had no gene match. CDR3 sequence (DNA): TGTGCCAGCAGACCCAGGGGGCCCTACACAGATACGCAGTATTTT. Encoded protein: CASRPRGPYTDTQYF.

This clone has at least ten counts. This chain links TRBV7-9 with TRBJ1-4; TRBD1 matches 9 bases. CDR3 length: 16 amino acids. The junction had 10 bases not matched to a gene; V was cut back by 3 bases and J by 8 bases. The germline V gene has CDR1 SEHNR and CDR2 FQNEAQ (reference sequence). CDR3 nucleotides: TGTGCCAGCAGCTTTAGGCAGGGACAGGGAGGCGAAAAACTGTTTTTT. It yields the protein CASSFRQGQGGEKLFF.

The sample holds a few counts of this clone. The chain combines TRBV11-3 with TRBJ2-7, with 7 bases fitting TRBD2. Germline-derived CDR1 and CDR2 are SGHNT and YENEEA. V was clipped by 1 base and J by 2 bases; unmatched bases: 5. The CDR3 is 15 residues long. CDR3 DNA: TGTGCCAGCAGCTTAGCGGGGGGATCTACCTACGAGCAGTACTTC. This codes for CASSLAGGSTYEQYF. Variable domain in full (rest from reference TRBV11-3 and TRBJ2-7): EAGVVQSPRYKIIEKKQPVAFWCNPISGHNTLYWYLQNLGQGPELLIRYENEEAVDDSQLPKDRFSAERLKGVDSTLKIQPAELGDSAVYLCASSLAGGSTYEQYFGPGTRLTVT.

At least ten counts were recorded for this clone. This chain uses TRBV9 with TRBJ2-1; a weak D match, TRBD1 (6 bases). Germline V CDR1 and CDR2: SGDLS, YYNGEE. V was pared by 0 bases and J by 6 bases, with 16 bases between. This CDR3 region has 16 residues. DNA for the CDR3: TGTGCCAGCAGCGTAGGGGCACAGGGAGAACGCAATGAGCAGTTCTTC. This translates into CASSVGAQGERNEQFF.

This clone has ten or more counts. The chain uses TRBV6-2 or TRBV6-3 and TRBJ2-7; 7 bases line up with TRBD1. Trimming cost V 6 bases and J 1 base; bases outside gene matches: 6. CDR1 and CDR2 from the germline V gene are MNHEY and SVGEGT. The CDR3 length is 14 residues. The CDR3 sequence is CASSPRQGSYEQYF. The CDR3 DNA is TGTGCCAGCAGCCCCAGACAGGGATCCTACGAGCAGTACTTC.

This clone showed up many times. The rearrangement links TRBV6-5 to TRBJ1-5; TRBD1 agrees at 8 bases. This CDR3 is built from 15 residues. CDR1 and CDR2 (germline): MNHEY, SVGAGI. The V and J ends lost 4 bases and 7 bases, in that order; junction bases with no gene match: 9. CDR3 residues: CASSSFRTGRQPQHF. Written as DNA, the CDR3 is TGTGCCAGCAGTTCTTTCAGGACAGGGAGGCAGCCCCAGCATTTT.

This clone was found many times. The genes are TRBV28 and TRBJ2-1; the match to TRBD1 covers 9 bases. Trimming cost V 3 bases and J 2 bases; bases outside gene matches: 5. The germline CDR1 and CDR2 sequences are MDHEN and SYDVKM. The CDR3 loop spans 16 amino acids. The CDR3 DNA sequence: TGTGCCAGCAGTTTGATCGGGACAGGGACCTACAATGAGCAGTTCTTC. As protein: CASSLIGTGTYNEQFF.

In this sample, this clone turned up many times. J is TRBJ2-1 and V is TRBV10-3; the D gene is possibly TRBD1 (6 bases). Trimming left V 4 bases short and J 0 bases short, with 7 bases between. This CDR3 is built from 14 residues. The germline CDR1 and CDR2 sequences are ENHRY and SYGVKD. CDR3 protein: CAISGGGSYNEQFF. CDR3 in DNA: TGTGCCATCAGTGGAGGGGGCTCCTACAATGAGCAGTTCTTC.

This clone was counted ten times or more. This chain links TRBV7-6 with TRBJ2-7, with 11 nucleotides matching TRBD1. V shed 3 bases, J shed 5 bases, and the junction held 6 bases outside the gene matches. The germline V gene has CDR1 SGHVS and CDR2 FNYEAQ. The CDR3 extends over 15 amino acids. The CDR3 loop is CASSFRTGGGHEQYF. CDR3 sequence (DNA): TGTGCCAGCAGCTTCCGGACAGGGGGCGGACACGAGCAGTACTTC.

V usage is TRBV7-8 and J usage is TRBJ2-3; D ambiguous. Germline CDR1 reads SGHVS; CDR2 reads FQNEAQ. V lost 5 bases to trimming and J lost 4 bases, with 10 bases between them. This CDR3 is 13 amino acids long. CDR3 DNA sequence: TGTGCCAGCAGCCTCTCCAGCGCAGATACGCAGTATTTT. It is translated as CASSLSSADTQYF. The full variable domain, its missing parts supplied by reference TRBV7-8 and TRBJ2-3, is GAGVSQSPRYKVAKRGQDVALRCDPISGHVSLFWYQQALGQGPEFLTYFQNEAQLDKSGLPSDRFFAERPEGSVSTLKIQRTQQEDSAVYLCASSLSSADTQYFGPGTRLTVL.

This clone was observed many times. The CDR3: CASLEQAMGYTF. CDR3 DNA: TGTGCCAGCCTTGAACAGGCGATGGGCTACACCTTC. This chain uses TRBV6-1 with TRBJ1-2, with D possibly matching TRBD1 (5 bases). CDR3 length: 12 amino acids. Trimming took 8 bases from V and 8 from J, leaving 15 bases between them. CDR1 and CDR2 from the germline V gene are MNHNS and SASEGT.

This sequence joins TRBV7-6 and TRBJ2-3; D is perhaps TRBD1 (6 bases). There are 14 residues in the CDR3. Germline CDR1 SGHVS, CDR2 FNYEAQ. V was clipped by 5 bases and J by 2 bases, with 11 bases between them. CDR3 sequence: CASSKDRDTDTQYF. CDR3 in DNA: TGTGCCAGCAGCAAGGACAGAGACACAGATACGCAGTATTTT.

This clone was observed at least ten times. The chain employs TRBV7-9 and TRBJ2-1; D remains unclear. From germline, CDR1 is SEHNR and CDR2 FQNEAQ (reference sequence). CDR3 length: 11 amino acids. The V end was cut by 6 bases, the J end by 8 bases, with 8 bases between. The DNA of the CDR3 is TGTGCCAGCAGGTCCTTTTATGAGCAGTTCTTC. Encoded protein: CASRSFYEQFF.

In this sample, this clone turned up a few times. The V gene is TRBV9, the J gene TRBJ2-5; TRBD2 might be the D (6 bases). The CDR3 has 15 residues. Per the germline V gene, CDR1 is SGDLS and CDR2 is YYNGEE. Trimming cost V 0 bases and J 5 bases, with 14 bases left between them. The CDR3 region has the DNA TGTGCCAGCAGCGTAGGTCTGAGTGGAGGGGAGACCCAGTACTTC. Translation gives CASSVGLSGGETQYF.

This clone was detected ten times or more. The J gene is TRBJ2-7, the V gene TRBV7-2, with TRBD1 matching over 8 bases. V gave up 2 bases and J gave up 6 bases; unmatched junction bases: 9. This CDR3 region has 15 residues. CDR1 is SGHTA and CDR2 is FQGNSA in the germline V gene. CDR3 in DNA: TGTGCCAGCAGCTTACCCCCAGGGGGCTTCGCCGAGCAGTACTTC. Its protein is CASSLPPGGFAEQYF.

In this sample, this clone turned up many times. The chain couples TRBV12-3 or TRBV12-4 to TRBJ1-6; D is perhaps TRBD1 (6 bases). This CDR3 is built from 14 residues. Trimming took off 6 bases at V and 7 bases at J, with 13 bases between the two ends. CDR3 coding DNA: TGTGCCAGCAGCGCCGGGACAAGCAATTCACCCCTCCACTTT. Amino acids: CASSAGTSNSPLHF.